What follows are 31 T cell receptor beta chains derived from one specimen sequenced in a study of control samples from healthy donors and cancer patients. Generated by immunoSEQ multiplex PCR, the TCRdb table keeps only in-frame clones and is missing some. The sample includes about 42,000 clones, around 78% seen only once; the top ten take about 50%. Sequencing input: blood. Receptors were obtained from a man aged 55 to 69 in good health.

The chain combines TRBV5-1 with TRBJ2-3; D remains ambiguous. This CDR3 region has 13 residues. The germline CDR1 and CDR2 sequences are SGHRS and YFSETQ. The V end lost 4 bases, the J end lost 3 bases, and 9 bases lay between the germline ends. The CDR3 DNA reads TGCGCCAGCAGCCCCCCCCCGACAGATACGCAGTATTTT. Translated, it gives CASSPPPTDTQYF.

CDR3 sequence (DNA): TGCGCCAGCAGCTCCGCCGGGACAGGGGGCGGAGATACGCAGTATTTT. This codes for CASSSAGTGGGDTQYF. The rearrangement links TRBV5-1 to TRBJ2-3; 12 bases map to TRBD1. The CDR3 length is 16 residues. From germline, CDR1 is SGHRS and CDR2 YFSETQ. The V and J ends lost 3 bases and 5 bases, in that order; junction bases with no gene match: 7. Full variable domain (outside the CDR3, taken from reference TRBV5-1 and TRBJ2-3): KAGVTQTPRYLIKTRGQQVTLSCSPISGHRSVSWYQQTPGQGLQFLFEYFSETQRNKGNFPGRFSGRQFSNSRSEMNVSTLELGDSALYLCASSSAGTGGGDTQYFGPGTRLTVL.

V usage is TRBV28 and J usage is TRBJ1-3; D is ambiguous. The V gene lost 5 bases and the J gene lost 4 bases, with 15 bases spanning the gap. Germline CDR1 and CDR2: MDHEN and SYDVKM. CDR3 length: 15 residues. The CDR3 DNA reads as TGTGCCAGCAGTCTACCGGGTAGTAGGGGAAACACCATATATTTT. Its translation: CASSLPGSRGNTIYF. Filled out from reference TRBV28 and TRBJ1-3, the complete variable domain reads DVKVTQSSRYLVKRTGEKVFLECVQDMDHENMFWYRQDPGLGLRLIYFSYDVKMKEKGDIPEGYSVSREKKERFSLILESASTNQTSMYLCASSLPGSRGNTIYFGEGSWLTVV.

This clone turned up a few times. J is TRBJ1-6 and V is TRBV7-2; D perhaps matches TRBD1 (6 bases). This CDR3 region has 13 residues. In germline, CDR1 is SGHTA, CDR2 FQGNSA. V shed 4 bases and J shed 14 bases, with 15 bases lying between them. In DNA, the CDR3 is TGTGCCAGCAGCTCTGACAGGAGGCGGGCCCTCCACTTT. This translates into CASSSDRRRALHF.

This clone appeared a few times. The chain has TRBV5-6 and TRBJ1-5; D may be TRBD1 (5 bases). With 4 bases removed from V and 5 bases from J, the gap between germline ends came to 19 bases. The CDR3 has 16 residues. Germline CDR1 and CDR2: SGHDT and YYEEEE. This CDR3 reads CASSRTGRRGYQPQHF. The CDR3 DNA follows: TGTGCCAGCAGCCGTACAGGACGGAGGGGTTATCAGCCCCAGCATTTT.

V and J are TRBV9 and TRBJ2-3; 12 nucleotides agree with TRBD2. J lost 10 bases, V lost 4 bases, and 10 bases had no gene match. The CDR3 extends over 15 amino acids. The germline gives CDR1 SGDLS, CDR2 YYNGEE. The CDR3 spells CASSSGLAGSLAQYF. In DNA form, the CDR3 reads TGTGCCAGCAGCTCTGGACTAGCGGGATCACTTGCGCAGTATTTT. Complete variable domain (other parts from reference TRBV9 and TRBJ2-3): DSGVTQTPKHLITATGQRVTLRCSPRSGDLSVYWYQQSLDQGLQFLIQYYNGEERAKGNILERFSAQQFPDLHSELNLSSLELGDSALYFCASSSGLAGSLAQYFGPGTRLTVL.

The V call is TRBV9, the J call TRBJ1-6; 7 bases line up with TRBD1. Germline V gives CDR1 SGDLS, CDR2 YYNGEE. The CDR3 loop spans 14 amino acids. The V segment lost 4 bases and the J segment 7 bases; nucleotides outside the gene matches: 5. CDR3 DNA sequence: TGTGCCAGCAGCCCACAGGGGACGAATTCACCCCTCCACTTT. This encodes CASSPQGTNSPLHF.

This clone has a single count. This chain joins TRBV28 and TRBJ2-7; TRBD1 matches 7 bases. The CDR3 has 13 residues. The V gene end was trimmed by 6 bases and the J gene end by 4 bases; junction bases not matched to a gene: 6. Germline lookup yields CDR1 MDHEN and CDR2 SYDVKM. DNA for the CDR3: TGTGCCAGCAGCATGAGGGGGCGATACGAGCAGTACTTC. This gives the protein CASSMRGRYEQYF.

This chain joins TRBV6-1 and TRBJ2-7, with 9 bases lining up with TRBD2. In germline, CDR1 is MNHNS, CDR2 SASEGT. V shed 1 base and J 5 bases; nucleotides not matched to a gene: 6. The CDR3 runs to 15 residues. The CDR3 loop is CASSEGGSGSNEQYF. CDR3 DNA sequence: TGTGCCAGCAGTGAAGGGGGTAGCGGGAGCAACGAGCAGTACTTC.

The rearrangement links TRBV3-1 (or the pseudogene TRBV3-2) to TRBJ2-1; TRBD2 agrees at 9 bases. Looked up from germline, CDR1 is LGHDT and CDR2 is YNNKEL (reference sequence). The ends lost 4 bases at V and 0 bases at J; junction bases unmatched: 7. The CDR3 loop spans 17 amino acids. CDR3 in DNA: TGTGCCAGCAGCCCGGTAGCGGGGGTTAGCTCCTACAATGAGCAGTTCTTC. This translates into CASSPVAGVSSYNEQFF.

This chain links TRBV7-9 with TRBJ1-5, with D perhaps matching TRBD1 (5 bases). This CDR3 has 15 amino acids. The germline V gene encodes CDR1 SEHNR and CDR2 FQNEAQ (reference sequence). V lost 0 bases, J lost 7 bases, and 13 bases lay in between. CDR3 protein: CASSLAAGVGQPQHF. Here the CDR3 DNA reads TGTGCCAGCAGCTTAGCAGCGGGGGTAGGGCAGCCCCAGCATTTT. The full variable domain, completed using reference TRBV7-9 and TRBJ1-5, is DTGVSQNPRHKITKRGQNVTFRCDPISEHNRLYWYRQTLGQGPEFLTYFQNEAQLEKSRLLSDRFSAERPKGSFSTLEIQRTEQGDSAMYLCASSLAAGVGQPQHFGDGTRLSIL.

This chain links TRBV11-3 with TRBJ2-1; D remains ambiguous. From germline, CDR1 is SGHNT and CDR2 YENEEA. V was shortened by 5 bases and J by 2 bases, with 7 bases between the two germline ends. The CDR3 loop spans 13 amino acids. The CDR3 loop reads CASSPHPYNEQFF. The DNA for the CDR3 is TGTGCCAGCAGCCCTCACCCCTACAATGAGCAGTTCTTC.

The gene calls are TRBV9 and TRBJ1-2; 10 nucleotides agree with TRBD1. The CDR3 length is 16 residues. Germline V CDR1 and CDR2: SGDLS, YYNGEE. V lost 0 bases and J lost 4; bases outside the gene matches: 6. The CDR3 protein is CASSVGRDRGTYGYTF. As DNA, the CDR3 is TGTGCCAGCAGCGTAGGTAGGGACAGGGGTACCTATGGCTACACCTTC.

The rearrangement joins TRBV11-2 to TRBJ2-3; tentative D call: TRBD1 (5 bases). The CDR3 extends over 12 amino acids. Trimming took 2 bases from V and 7 from J, leaving 7 bases between them. Germline values: CDR1 SGHAT, CDR2 FQNNGV. CDR3 nucleotide sequence: TGTGCCAGCAGCTTACAGGGTTATACGCAGTATTTT. Translated: CASSLQGYTQYF.

This chain links TRBV4-3 with TRBJ2-2; tentative D call: TRBD2 (6 bases). V shed 4 bases and J shed 2 bases, with 11 bases lying between them. Germline values: CDR1 LGHNA, CDR2 YSLEER. The CDR3 runs 15 residues. The CDR3 nucleotides are TGCGCCAGCAGCCGGGGACTGGCTAACACCGGGGAGCTGTTTTTT. As protein: CASSRGLANTGELFF.

J is TRBJ1-6 and V is TRBV30; D is possibly TRBD1 (6 bases). Per germline, CDR1 GTSNPN and CDR2 SVGIG (reference sequence). The CDR3 runs to 14 residues. V was pared by 2 bases and J by 3 bases, with 8 bases between. Written as DNA, the CDR3 is TGTGCCTGGAGTAGGGACAACTATAATTCACCCCTCCACTTT. Its translation: CAWSRDNYNSPLHF. The full variable domain, with the rest looked up from reference TRBV30 and TRBJ1-6, is SQTIHQWPATLVQPVGSPLSLECTVEGTSNPNLYWYRQAAGRGLQLLFYSVGIGQISSEVPQNLSASRPQDRQFILSSKKLLLSDSGFYLCAWSRDNYNSPLHFGNGTRLTVT.

The chain combines TRBV5-1 with TRBJ1-2; unclear D gene. CDR1 is SGHRS, CDR2 YFSETQ, per germline. This CDR3 has 14 residues. The ends were cut back, 4 bases at V and 0 bases at J, with 10 bases in the middle. This CDR3 is CASSPWVANYGYTF. CDR3 DNA: TGCGCCAGCAGCCCGTGGGTAGCTAACTATGGCTACACCTTC.

This rearrangement joins TRBV11-2 to TRBJ1-5; D ambiguous. This CDR3 spans 13 amino acids. CDR1 is SGHAT and CDR2 is FQNNGV in the germline V gene. V was cut by 1 base and J by 7 bases, with 8 bases left in between. As DNA, the CDR3 is TGTGCCAGCAGCTTAGCCCCGCACCAGCCCCAGCATTTT. This gives the protein CASSLAPHQPQHF.

The rearrangement uses TRBV27 and TRBJ1-6; 9 bases match TRBD1. Germline assignment: CDR1 MNHEY and CDR2 SMNVEV (reference sequence). J lost 3 bases, V lost 3 bases, and 6 bases had no gene match. This CDR3 contains 17 residues. This CDR3 reads CASSFGPGQGYNSPLHF. As DNA, the CDR3 is TGTGCCAGCAGTTTCGGCCCGGGACAGGGCTATAATTCACCCCTCCACTTT.

The rearrangement links TRBV11-2 to TRBJ1-5; perhaps TRBD1 as D (5 bases). There are 17 residues in the CDR3. Trimming shortened V by 0 bases and J by 7 bases, and 19 bases separated the two germline ends. Germline V CDR1 and CDR2: SGHAT, FQNNGV. CDR3 amino acids: CASSLDGAGFRAQPQHF. The CDR3 nucleotides read TGTGCCAGCAGCTTAGATGGGGCAGGGTTCAGGGCGCAGCCCCAGCATTTT.

This clone occurred a few times. This rearrangement joins TRBV7-2 to TRBJ2-7, with TRBD2 matching 10 bases. There are 16 residues in the CDR3. Germline CDR1 reads SGHTA; CDR2 reads FQGNSA. V was clipped by 2 bases and J by 2 bases; unmatched bases: 6. The CDR3 nucleotides are TGTGCCAGCAGCTTAAAAATAAGCGGGGGGGCCTACGAGCAGTACTTC. Amino acid sequence: CASSLKISGGAYEQYF.

This clone was counted once. This chain uses TRBV5-1 with TRBJ2-1, with 7 positions matching TRBD1. Germline V lookup: CDR1 SGHRS, CDR2 YFSETQ. J gave up 0 bases and V 2 bases, and 2 bases lay outside the gene matches. The CDR3 sequence is 15 residues long. This CDR3 reads CASSFRDSSYNEQFF. The CDR3 DNA is TGCGCCAGCAGCTTCCGGGACAGCTCCTACAATGAGCAGTTCTTC. Combining the CDR3 with reference TRBV5-1 and TRBJ2-1 gives the whole variable domain KAGVTQTPRYLIKTRGQQVTLSCSPISGHRSVSWYQQTPGQGLQFLFEYFSETQRNKGNFPGRFSGRQFSNSRSEMNVSTLELGDSALYLCASSFRDSSYNEQFFGPGTRLTVL.

CDR3: CASSYSLGRGEKLFF. The CDR3 nucleotides read TGTGCCAGCAGCTATTCCTTGGGGCGTGGTGAAAAACTGTTTTTT. The gene calls are TRBV7-6 and TRBJ1-4, with a tentative D call TRBD1 (5 bases). Germline CDR1 and CDR2: SGHVS and FNYEAQ. Trimming took off 4 bases at V and 7 bases at J, with 16 bases between the two ends. The CDR3 length is 15 residues.

The chain links TRBV6-5 to TRBJ1-6, with D possibly matching TRBD1 (6 bases). The CDR3 totals 16 residues. V lost 2 bases to trimming and J lost 3 bases, with 11 bases between them. Germline CDR1 is MNHEY and CDR2 is SVGAGI. CDR3 in amino acids: CASSYRTEVYNSPLHF. The CDR3 DNA reads TGTGCCAGCAGTTACCGGACAGAGGTCTATAATTCACCCCTCCACTTT.

The chain joins TRBV30 to TRBJ2-2; 7 nucleotides agree with TRBD1. V gave up 7 bases and J gave up 3 bases; unmatched junction bases: 5. The CDR3 sequence is 13 residues long. Per the germline V gene, CDR1 is GTSNPN and CDR2 is SVGIG (reference sequence). The CDR3 sequence is CASQGEYTGELFF. The CDR3, as DNA: TGTGCCTCCCAGGGGGAGTACACCGGGGAGCTGTTTTTT.

This clone has only a few counts. The chain employs TRBV5-6 and TRBJ2-5; D perhaps matches TRBD1 (6 bases). Germline V gene data show CDR1 as SGHDT and CDR2 as YYEEEE. The CDR3 contains 16 residues. V lost 3 bases, J lost 5 bases, and 20 bases lay in between. DNA of the CDR3: TGTGCCAGCAGCTCGATACAGGGAGCCACCGCGGAGACCCAGTACTTC. This gives the protein CASSSIQGATAETQYF.

V usage is TRBV18 and J usage is TRBJ1-5, with a weak D call TRBD1 (5 bases). CDR1 and CDR2 from the germline V gene are KGHSH and LQKENI. V was cut by 4 bases and J by 3 bases, with 7 bases left in between. The length of the CDR3 is 13 residues. In DNA, the CDR3 is TGTGCCAGCTCACAGACAGACAATCAGCCCCAGCATTTT. It encodes CASSQTDNQPQHF.

The rearrangement links TRBV3-1 (or the pseudogene TRBV3-2) to TRBJ1-2, with D uncertain. CDR1 LGHDT and CDR2 YNNKEL come from the germline V gene (reference sequence). Trimming left V 4 bases short and J 4 bases short, with 10 bases between. The CDR3 totals 13 residues. CDR3 protein: CASSPDFSYGYTF. CDR3 nucleotide sequence: TGTGCCAGCAGCCCTGACTTTTCCTATGGCTACACCTTC.

The genes are TRBV27 and TRBJ1-6; D may be TRBD1 (6 bases). V was clipped by 3 bases and J by 14 bases, with 11 bases between them. The CDR3 is made up of 12 amino acids. Per germline, CDR1 MNHEY and CDR2 SMNVEV (reference sequence). The DNA for the CDR3 is TGTGCCAGCAGTTTGGGGGGCTCGGCCCTCCACTTT. Translation gives CASSLGGSALHF.

The rearrangement joins TRBV24-1 to TRBJ2-1; D is uncertain. Trimming cost V 2 bases and J 0 bases, with 10 bases left between them. Germline CDR1 reads KGHDR; CDR2 reads SFDVKD. CDR3 length: 16 amino acids. As DNA, the CDR3 is TGTGCCACCAGTGATTCCGCGGCTAGCTCCTACAATGAGCAGTTCTTC. Translated: CATSDSAASSYNEQFF.

The chain employs TRBV4-3 and TRBJ1-1; weak D call: TRBD1 (5 bases). The CDR3 runs 16 residues. Germline V gene data show CDR1 as LGHNA and CDR2 as YSLEER. Trimming shortened V by 2 bases and J by 2 bases, and 15 bases separated the two germline ends. The CDR3 region is CASSQQGIGVNTEAFF. The CDR3 bases are TGCGCCAGCAGCCAACAAGGGATAGGGGTAAACACTGAAGCTTTCTTT.